This TCR beta chain was captured in a study of blood T cell repertoires in COVID-19. Clinical history as reported by participants underpinned cohort assignment. As processed by the authors: Amplification with reference gene primers provided the estimates of nucleated cell counts. Sequencing used immunoSEQ multiplex PCR; TCRdb keeps in-frame clones, though not all of them. Clonal size and the V and J genes are those of that table, whereas D and trimming came from the DNA. The repertoire holds under 500,000 clones, with 70% to 90% as singletons. CDR1 is MNHNS, CDR2 SASEGT, per germline. CDR3 length: 17 residues. J gave up 2 bases and V 4 bases, and 11 bases lay outside the gene matches.

The sequenced sample was PBMCs or T cells enriched from blood (not recorded which). The chain combines TRBV6-1 with TRBJ2-5; 9 bases match TRBD1. This TCR was sampled from a woman between 18 and 30 years old with acute COVID-19. The chain's CDR3 is CASSAPPSGTGQETQYF. The DNA of the CDR3 is TGTGCCAGCAGTGCTCCCCCCTCCGGGACAGGGCAAGAGACCCAGTACTTC.